The rows below give T cell receptor beta chains drawn from one sample of a study of blood T cells in healthy people across ages. Via MiXCR, TCRdb re-called the 5' RACE reads, giving one row per CDR3 protein. The sample has around 1.5 million distinct CDR3 sequences, 55% to 75% seen once. The sequenced sample consisted of blood. The origin of the receptors is a man between 18 and 29 years old in good health. The CDR3 runs from the conserved cysteine through the conserved F or W.

j_call v_call cdr3_aa
. TRBV4-1 CASSQDDRTLYEQYF
TRBJ1-1 TRBV28 CASRQQGFGRAFF
TRBJ2-1 TRBV12-3/TRBV12-4 CASKTDYNEQFF
. TRBV20-1 CSADRALLLYEQYF
TRBJ2-5 TRBV19 CASRPDRGRETQYF
TRBJ1-1 TRBV9 CASSVAQWGVNTEAFF
TRBJ1-2 TRBV7-9 CASSLGTGGLIYGYTF
TRBJ1-4 TRBV7-8 CASSLHRWSNEKLFF
TRBJ2-1 TRBV7-2 CDSTPSGSYNEQFF
TRBJ1-6 TRBV28 CASSQISGTGVYSPLHF
TRBJ2-3 TRBV29-1 CSVSATPGLSTDTQYF
TRBJ1-1 TRBV7-9 CASRSIDTEAFF
TRBJ1-2 TRBV29-1 CSVGGGGQYYGYTF
TRBJ2-3 TRBV6-6 CATGLSDTQYF
TRBJ2-3 TRBV6-6 CASSPPPGSGTDTQYF
TRBJ2-1 TRBV4-1 CASRGLAGTQFF
TRBJ2-5 TRBV20-1 CSASLAERQYF
TRBJ1-5 TRBV9 CASGLGGDHQPQHF
TRBJ2-7 TRBV7-9 CASSFFPGQQGIDEQYF
TRBJ2-5 TRBV2 CASSGGGGTQETQYF
TRBJ2-6 TRBV5-1 CASSSQGSGANVLTF
TRBJ2-1 TRBV15 CATSRGLVYNEQFF
TRBJ2-3 TRBV27 CASSLIASGGRRRTDTQYF
TRBJ1-6 TRBV4-1 CASSQGDRAANSPLHF
TRBJ2-3 TRBV27 CASGESGRTGTQYF
TRBJ2-7 TRBV20-1 CSASLAGGWEQYF
TRBJ2-1 TRBV6-2/TRBV6-3 CASSFAGGAYNEQFF
TRBJ2-2 TRBV29-1 CSVVQSGSDTGELFF
TRBJ2-3 TRBV29-1 CSVGDGSTDTQYF
TRBJ1-1 TRBV20-1 CSADRGNWEAFF
TRBJ2-5 TRBV15 CATSRDPRSGIGDEETQYF
TRBJ2-7 TRBV7-2 CASSQSDVAYEQYF
TRBJ1-1 TRBV10-3 CAAQRDTEAFF
TRBJ2-3 TRBV7-2 CASSRELSPDTQYF
TRBJ2-2 TRBV20-1 CSARDTSGRRSNTGELFF
TRBJ2-1 TRBV7-2 CASSSTFSGRAGEQFF
. TRBV2 CARRHQGVGQKTQYF
TRBJ2-7 TRBV11-1 CASSLARGLAGTYEQYF
TRBJ2-7 TRBV28 CAAGWASQEIQYF
TRBJ2-1 TRBV11-2 CASSPPNWSSYNEQFF